This T cell receptor beta chain is drawn from a study of blood T cell repertoires in COVID-19. The overall study: Donors in the United States, Italy and Spain gave samples during acute or convalescent COVID-19. The cDNA or gDNA used as material had been derived from T cells, B-cell-depleted T cells, or PBMCs.

Original data processing: Nucleated cell counts were estimated from reference gene primer amplification. Produced via immunoSEQ multiplex PCR; TCRdb's table is partial and in-frame only. V and J calls and clone size are as listed in that table; D and trimming were resolved from the DNA. The table lists around 150,000 clones, roughly four fifths of them singletons. CDR3 length: 15 residues. The V gene's germline CDR1 is SGHTS and CDR2 YDEGEE. Trimming pared 0 bases from V and 2 bases from J, leaving 11 bases between. This clonotype was obtained from a man in his 60s with active or convalescent COVID-19. Sequencing was carried out using peripheral blood. This chain links TRBV5-8 with TRBJ1-1, with D tentatively TRBD1 (5 bases). The CDR3 loop reads CASSLAPDRNTEAFF. The CDR3 coding sequence is TGTGCCAGCAGCTTGGCTCCAGACAGAAACACTGAAGCTTTCTTT.